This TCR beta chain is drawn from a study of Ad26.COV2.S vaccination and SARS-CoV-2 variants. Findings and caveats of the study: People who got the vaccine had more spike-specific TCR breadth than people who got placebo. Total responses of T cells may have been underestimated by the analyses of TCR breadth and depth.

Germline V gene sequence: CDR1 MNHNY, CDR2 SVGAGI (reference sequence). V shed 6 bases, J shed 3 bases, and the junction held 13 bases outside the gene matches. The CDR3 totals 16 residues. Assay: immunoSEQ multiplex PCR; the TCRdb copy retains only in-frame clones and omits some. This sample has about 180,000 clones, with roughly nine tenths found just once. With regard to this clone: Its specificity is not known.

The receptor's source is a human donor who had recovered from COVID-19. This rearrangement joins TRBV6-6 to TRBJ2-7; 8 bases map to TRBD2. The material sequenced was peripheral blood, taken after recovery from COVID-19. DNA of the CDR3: TGTGCCAGCAGCAACGTGGCGGGAGGAAGCTACTACGAGCAGTACTTC. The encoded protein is CASSNVAGGSYYEQYF.